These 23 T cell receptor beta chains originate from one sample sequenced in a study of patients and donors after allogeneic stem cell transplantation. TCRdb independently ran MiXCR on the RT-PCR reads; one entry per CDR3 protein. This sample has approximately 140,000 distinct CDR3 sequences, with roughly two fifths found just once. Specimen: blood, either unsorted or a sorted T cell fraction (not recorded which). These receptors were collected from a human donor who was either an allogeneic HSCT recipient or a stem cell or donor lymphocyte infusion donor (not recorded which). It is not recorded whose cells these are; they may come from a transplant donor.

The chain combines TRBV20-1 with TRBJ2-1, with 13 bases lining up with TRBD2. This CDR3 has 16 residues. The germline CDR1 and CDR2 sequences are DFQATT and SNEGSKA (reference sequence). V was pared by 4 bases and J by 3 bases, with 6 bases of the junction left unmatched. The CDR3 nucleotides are TGCAGTGCTACGGGACTAGCGGGGCGGCACTACAATGAGCAGTTCTTC. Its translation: CSATGLAGRHYNEQFF.

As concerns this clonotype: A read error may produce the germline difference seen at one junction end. As DNA, the CDR3 is TGCGCCAGCAGCTTGGACAGCGGGAGCAGTCAGCCCCAGCATTTT. This encodes CASSLDSGSSQPQHF. The chain joins TRBV5-1 to TRBJ1-5; D is undetermined. The CDR3 runs 15 residues. Germline V lookup: CDR1 SGHRS, CDR2 YFSETQ. Full variable domain (missing parts from reference TRBV5-1 and TRBJ1-5): KAGVTQTPRYLIKTRGQQVTLSCSPISGHRSVSWYQQTPGQGLQFLFEYFSETQRNKGNFPGRFSGRQFSNSRSEMNVSTLELGDSALYLCASSLDSGSSQPQHFGDGTRLSIL.

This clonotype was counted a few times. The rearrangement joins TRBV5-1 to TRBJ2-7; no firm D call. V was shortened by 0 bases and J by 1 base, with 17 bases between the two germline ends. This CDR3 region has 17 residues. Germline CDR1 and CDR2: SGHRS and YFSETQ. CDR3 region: CASSLEASSIRSYEQYF. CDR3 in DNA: TGCGCCAGCAGCTTGGAGGCATCGTCAATAAGGTCCTACGAGCAGTACTTC.

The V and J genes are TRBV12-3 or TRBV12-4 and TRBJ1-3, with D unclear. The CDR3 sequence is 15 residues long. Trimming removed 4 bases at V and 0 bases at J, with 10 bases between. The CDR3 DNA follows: TGTGCCAGCAGTTCCCAAGGACCCTCTGGAAACACCATATATTTT. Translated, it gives CASSSQGPSGNTIYF.

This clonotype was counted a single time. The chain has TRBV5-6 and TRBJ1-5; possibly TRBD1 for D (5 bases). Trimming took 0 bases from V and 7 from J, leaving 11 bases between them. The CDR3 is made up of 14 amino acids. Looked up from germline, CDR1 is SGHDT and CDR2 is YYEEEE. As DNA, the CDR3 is TGTGCCAGCAGCTTGGATGGGGGGATCCAGCCCCAGCATTTT. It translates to CASSLDGGIQPQHF.

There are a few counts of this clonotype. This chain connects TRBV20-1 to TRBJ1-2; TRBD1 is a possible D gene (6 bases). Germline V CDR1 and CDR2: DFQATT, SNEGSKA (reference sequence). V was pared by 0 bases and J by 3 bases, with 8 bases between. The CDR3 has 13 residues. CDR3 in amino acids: CSAREGTYYGYTF. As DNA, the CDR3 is TGCAGTGCTAGAGAGGGGACATACTATGGCTACACCTTC.

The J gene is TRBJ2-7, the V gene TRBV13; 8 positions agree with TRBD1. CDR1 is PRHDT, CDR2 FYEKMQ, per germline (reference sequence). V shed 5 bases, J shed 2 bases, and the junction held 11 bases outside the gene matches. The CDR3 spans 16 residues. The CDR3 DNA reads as TGTGCCAGCAGCCACGCCCGGGACAGGCGAGCCTACGAGCAGTACTTC. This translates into CASSHARDRRAYEQYF.

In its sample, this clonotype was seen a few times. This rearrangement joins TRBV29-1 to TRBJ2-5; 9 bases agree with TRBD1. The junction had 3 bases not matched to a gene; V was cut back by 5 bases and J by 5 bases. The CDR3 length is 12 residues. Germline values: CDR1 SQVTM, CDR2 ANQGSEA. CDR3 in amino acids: CSVTGGGETQYF. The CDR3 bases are TGCAGCGTTACAGGGGGCGGCGAGACCCAGTACTTC.

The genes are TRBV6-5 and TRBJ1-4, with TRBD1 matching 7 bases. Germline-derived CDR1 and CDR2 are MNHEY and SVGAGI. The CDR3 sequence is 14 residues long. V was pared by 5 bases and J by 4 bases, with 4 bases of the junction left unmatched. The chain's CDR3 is CASSRTGRNEKLFF. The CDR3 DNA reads TGTGCCAGCAGTAGGACAGGCCGTAATGAAAAACTGTTTTTT.

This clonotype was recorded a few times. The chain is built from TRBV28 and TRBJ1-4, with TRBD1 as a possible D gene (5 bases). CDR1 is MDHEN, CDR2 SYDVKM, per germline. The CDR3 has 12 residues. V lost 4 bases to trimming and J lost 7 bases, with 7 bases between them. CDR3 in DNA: TGTGCCAGCAGTTCGACAGCTGAAAAACTGTTTTTT. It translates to CASSSTAEKLFF.

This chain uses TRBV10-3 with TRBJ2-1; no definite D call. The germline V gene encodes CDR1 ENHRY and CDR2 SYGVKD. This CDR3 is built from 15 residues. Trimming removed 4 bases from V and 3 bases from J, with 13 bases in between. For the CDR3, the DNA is TGTGCCATCAGTGGAGACTGGTCTTTCTACAATGAGCAGTTCTTC. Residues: CAISGDWSFYNEQFF.

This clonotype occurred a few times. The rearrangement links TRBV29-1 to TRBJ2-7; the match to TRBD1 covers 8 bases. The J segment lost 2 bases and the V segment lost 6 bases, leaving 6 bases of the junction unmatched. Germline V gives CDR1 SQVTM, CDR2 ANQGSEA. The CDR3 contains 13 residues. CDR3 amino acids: CSVRQGLTYEQYF. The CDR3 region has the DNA TGCAGCGTCCGACAGGGGCTCACCTACGAGCAGTACTTC.

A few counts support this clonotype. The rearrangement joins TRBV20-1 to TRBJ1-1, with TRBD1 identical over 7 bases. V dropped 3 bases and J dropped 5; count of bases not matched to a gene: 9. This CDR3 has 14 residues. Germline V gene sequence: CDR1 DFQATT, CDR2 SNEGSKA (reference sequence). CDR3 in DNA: TGCAGTGCTAGGGACAGGACGGTGGGAACTGAAGCTTTCTTT. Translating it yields CSARDRTVGTEAFF.

The CDR3 DNA sequence: TGTGCCAGCAGCTTGGGGCTCGAGCAGTACTTC. Protein product: CASSLGLEQYF. The chain joins TRBV7-9 to TRBJ2-7, with D possibly being TRBD1 (5 bases). Germline V gene data show CDR1 as SEHNR and CDR2 as FQNEAQ (reference sequence). The V end was cut by 3 bases, the J end by 6 bases, with 6 bases between. The CDR3 totals 11 residues.

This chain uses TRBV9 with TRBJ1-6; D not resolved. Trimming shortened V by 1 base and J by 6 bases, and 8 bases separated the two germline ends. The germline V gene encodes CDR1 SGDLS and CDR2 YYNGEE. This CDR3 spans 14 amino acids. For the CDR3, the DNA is TGTGCCAGCAGCGTAACAGACGCTAATTCACCCCTCCACTTT. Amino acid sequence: CASSVTDANSPLHF.

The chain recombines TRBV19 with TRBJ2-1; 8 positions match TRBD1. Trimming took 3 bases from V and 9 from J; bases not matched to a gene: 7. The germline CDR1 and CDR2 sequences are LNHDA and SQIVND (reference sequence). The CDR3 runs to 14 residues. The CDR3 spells CASSILTGASEQFF. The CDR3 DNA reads TGTGCCAGTAGTATTCTGACAGGGGCTAGTGAGCAGTTCTTC.

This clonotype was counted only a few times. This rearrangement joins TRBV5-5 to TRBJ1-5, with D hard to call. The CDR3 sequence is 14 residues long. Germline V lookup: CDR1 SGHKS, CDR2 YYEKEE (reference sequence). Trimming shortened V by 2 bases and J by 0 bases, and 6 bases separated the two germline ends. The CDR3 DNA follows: TGTGCCAGCAGCTTTGATCTTAGCAATCAGCCCCAGCATTTT. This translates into CASSFDLSNQPQHF.

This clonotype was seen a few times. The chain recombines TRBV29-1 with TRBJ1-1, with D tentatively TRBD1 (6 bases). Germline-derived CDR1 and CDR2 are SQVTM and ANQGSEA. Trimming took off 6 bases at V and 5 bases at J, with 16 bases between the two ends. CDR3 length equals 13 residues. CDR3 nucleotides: TGCAGCGTCTACAGGGTAAGCGGGACTGAAGCTTTCTTT. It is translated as CSVYRVSGTEAFF.

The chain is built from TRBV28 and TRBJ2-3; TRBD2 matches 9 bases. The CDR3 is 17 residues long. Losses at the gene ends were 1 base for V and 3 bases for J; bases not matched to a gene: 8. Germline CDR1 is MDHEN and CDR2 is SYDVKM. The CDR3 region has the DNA TGTGCCAGCAGTTTATCCACGGCGGGGGGGCTAACAGATACGCAGTATTTT. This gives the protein CASSLSTAGGLTDTQYF.

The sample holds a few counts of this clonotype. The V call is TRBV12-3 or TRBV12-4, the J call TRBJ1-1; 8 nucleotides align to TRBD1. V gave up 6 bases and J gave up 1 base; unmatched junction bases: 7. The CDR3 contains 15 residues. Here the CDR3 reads CASSPRGQGNTEAFF. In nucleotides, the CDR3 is TGTGCCAGCAGCCCTCGAGGACAGGGGAACACTGAAGCTTTCTTT.

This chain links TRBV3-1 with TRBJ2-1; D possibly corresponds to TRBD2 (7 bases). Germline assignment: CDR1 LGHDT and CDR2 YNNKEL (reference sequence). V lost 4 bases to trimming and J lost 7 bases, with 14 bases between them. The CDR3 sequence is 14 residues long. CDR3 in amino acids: CASSRDTGGNEQFF. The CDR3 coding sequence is TGTGCCAGCAGCCGGGACACCGGGGGGAATGAGCAGTTCTTC.

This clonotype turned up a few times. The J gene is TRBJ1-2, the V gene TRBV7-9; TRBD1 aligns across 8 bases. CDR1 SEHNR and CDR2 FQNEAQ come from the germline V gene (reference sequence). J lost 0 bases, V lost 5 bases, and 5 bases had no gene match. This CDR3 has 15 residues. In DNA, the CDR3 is TGTGCCAGCAGCAGATGGGACAGGACTAACTATGGCTACACCTTC. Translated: CASSRWDRTNYGYTF.

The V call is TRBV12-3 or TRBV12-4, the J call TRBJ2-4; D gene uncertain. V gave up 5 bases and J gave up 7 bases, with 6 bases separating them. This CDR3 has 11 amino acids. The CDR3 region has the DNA TGTGCCAGCAGTCCCGGGAACATTCAGTACTTC. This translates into CASSPGNIQYF.